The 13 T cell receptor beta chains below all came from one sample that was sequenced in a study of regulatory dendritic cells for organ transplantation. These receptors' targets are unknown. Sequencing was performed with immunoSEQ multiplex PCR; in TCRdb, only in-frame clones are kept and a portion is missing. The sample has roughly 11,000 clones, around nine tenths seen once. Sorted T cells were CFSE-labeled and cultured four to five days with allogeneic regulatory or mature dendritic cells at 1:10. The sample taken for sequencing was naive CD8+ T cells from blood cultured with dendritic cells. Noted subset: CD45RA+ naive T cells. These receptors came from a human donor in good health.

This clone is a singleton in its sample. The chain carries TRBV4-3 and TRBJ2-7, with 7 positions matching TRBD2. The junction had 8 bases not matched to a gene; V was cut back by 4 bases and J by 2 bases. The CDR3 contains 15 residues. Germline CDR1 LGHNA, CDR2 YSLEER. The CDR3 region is CASSPREFGTYEQYF. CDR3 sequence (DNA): TGCGCCAGCAGCCCGCGGGAGTTTGGGACCTACGAGCAGTACTTC.

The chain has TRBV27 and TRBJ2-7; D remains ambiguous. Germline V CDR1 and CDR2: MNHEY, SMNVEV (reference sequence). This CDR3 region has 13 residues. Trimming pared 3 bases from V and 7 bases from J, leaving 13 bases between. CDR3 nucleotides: TGTGCCAGCAGTTTTTTCAACGCACAGGAGCAGTACTTC. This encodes CASSFFNAQEQYF.

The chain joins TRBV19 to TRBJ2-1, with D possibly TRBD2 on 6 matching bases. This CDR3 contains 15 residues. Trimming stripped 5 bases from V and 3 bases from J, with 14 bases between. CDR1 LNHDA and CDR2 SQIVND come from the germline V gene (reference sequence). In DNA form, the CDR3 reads TGTGCCAGTAGTCCCGTGGGGGGTTACTACAATGAGCAGTTCTTC. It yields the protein CASSPVGGYYNEQFF.

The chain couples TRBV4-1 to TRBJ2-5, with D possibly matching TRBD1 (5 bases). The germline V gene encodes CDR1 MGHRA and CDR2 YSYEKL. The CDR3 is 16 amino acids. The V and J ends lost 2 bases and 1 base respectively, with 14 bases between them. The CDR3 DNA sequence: TGCGCCAGCAGCCAACCCCATCTGACAGCCCAAGAGACCCAGTACTTC. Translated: CASSQPHLTAQETQYF.

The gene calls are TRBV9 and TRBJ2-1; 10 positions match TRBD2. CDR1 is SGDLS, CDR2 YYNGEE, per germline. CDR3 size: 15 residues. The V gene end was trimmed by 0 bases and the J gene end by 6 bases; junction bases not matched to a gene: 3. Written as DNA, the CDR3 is TGTGCCAGCAGCGTAGAACCTAGCGGGAGCAATGAGCAGTTCTTC. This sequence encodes CASSVEPSGSNEQFF.

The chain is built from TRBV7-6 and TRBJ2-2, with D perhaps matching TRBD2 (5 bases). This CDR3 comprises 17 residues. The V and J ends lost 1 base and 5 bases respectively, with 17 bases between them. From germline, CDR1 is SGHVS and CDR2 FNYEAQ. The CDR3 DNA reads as TGTGCCAGCAGCTTAGAGGTTTCGGGAATGTGGACCGGGGAGCTGTTTTTT. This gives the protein CASSLEVSGMWTGELFF. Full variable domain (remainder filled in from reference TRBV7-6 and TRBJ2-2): GAGVSQSPRYKVTKRGQDVALRCDPISGHVSLYWYRQALGQGPEFLTYFNYEAQQDKSGLPNDRFSAERPEGSISTLTIQRTEQRDSAMYRCASSLEVSGMWTGELFFGEGSRLTVL.

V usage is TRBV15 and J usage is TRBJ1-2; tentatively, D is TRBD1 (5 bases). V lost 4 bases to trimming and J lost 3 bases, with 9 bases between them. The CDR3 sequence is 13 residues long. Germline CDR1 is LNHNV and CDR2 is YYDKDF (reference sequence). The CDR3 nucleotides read TGTGCCACCAGCACCGGGACGGACTATGGCTACACCTTC. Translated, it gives CATSTGTDYGYTF.

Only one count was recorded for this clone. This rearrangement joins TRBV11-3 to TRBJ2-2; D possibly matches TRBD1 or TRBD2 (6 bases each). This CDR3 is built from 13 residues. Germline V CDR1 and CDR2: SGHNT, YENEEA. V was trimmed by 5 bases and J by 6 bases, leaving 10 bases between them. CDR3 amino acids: CASSPRGAGELFF. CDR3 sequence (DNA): TGTGCCAGCAGCCCGAGGGGGGCCGGGGAGCTGTTTTTT. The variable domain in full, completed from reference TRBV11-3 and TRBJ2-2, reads EAGVVQSPRYKIIEKKQPVAFWCNPISGHNTLYWYLQNLGQGPELLIRYENEEAVDDSQLPKDRFSAERLKGVDSTLKIQPAELGDSAVYLCASSPRGAGELFFGEGSRLTVL.

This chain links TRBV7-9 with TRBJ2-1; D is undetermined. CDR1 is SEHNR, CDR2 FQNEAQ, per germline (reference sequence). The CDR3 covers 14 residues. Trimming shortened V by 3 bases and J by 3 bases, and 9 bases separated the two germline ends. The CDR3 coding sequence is TGTGCCAGCAGCTTGGGAACCGGCTACAATGAGCAGTTCTTC. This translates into CASSLGTGYNEQFF.

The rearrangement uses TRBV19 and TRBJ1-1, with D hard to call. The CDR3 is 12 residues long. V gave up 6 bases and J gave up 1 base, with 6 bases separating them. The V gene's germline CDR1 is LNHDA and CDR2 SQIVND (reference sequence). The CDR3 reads CASRTGNTEAFF. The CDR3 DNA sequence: TGTGCCAGTAGGACGGGGAACACTGAAGCTTTCTTT. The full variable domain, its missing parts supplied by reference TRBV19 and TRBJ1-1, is DGGITQSPKYLFRKEGQNVTLSCEQNLNHDAMYWYRQDPGQGLRLIYYSQIVNDFQKGDIAEGYSVSREKKESFPLTVTSAQKNPTAFYLCASRTGNTEAFFGQGTRLTVV.

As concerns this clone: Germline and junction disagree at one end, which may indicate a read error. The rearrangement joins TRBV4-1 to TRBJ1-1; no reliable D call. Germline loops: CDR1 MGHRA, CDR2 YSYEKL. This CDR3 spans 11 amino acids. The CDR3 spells CASSQIGIAIF. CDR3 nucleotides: TGCGCCAGCAGCCAAATAGGTATCGCGATATTT.

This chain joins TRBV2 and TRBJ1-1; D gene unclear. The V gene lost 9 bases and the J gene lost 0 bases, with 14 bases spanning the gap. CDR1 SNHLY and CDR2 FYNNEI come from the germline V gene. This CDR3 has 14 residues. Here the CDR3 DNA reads TGTGCCAGTGCGGACGGAAGACTGAACACTGAAGCTTTCTTT. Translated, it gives CASADGRLNTEAFF.

In DNA, the CDR3 is TGTGCCAGCAGTTCCCCGAGGACAGCTTATGGCTACACCTTC. This sequence encodes CASSSPRTAYGYTF. The genes are TRBV6-5 and TRBJ1-2; TRBD1 is a possible D gene (6 bases). The length of the CDR3 is 14 residues. V lost 4 bases to trimming and J lost 5 bases, with 14 bases between them. Germline loops: CDR1 MNHEY, CDR2 SVGAGI.